This entry describes one T cell receptor beta chain. Its antigen is currently unknown. This sample is drawn from a study of OX40 agonist ivuxolimab in advanced cancers. Across the study: In three patients, partial responses were observed, one with hepatocellular carcinoma and two with cutaneous melanoma.

CDR3 length: 14 amino acids. After removal of 6 bases from V and 3 bases from J, the junction contained 5 bases not matched to a gene. CDR1 and CDR2 (germline): MNHEY, SVGAGI. TCRdb's copy holds only in-frame clones and misses some; the assay was immunoSEQ multiplex PCR. The sample holds about 110,000 clones; around 90% are singletons and the top ten take over 0.6%. Study results and limitations: Averaged across samples, CD8+ T cells carried more expanded clones than CD4+ did. At 0.1 to 3.0 mg/kg, clonal expansion of CD4+ and CD8+ blood T cells had occurred by week 6.

Sample: CD4+ or CD8+ T cells sorted from blood, taken in a trial of the OX40 agonist ivuxolimab. This sequence joins TRBV6-5 and TRBJ1-5, with 7 bases that match TRBD1. This receptor was obtained from an adult with an advanced solid tumor such as melanoma, head and neck, liver or kidney cancer. The CDR3 here is CASRDRATNQPQHF. The DNA of the CDR3 is TGTGCCAGCAGAGACAGGGCTACCAATCAGCCCCAGCATTTT.